The 30 T cell receptor beta chains in this list originate from one sample, sequenced in a study of cytotoxic CD8 clonotypes in ibrutinib-treated CLL. Generated by immunoSEQ multiplex PCR, the TCRdb table keeps only in-frame clones and is missing some. The data contain more than 200,000 clones, roughly 65% of them singletons. The sequencing used PBMCs, collected after 12 months of ibrutinib treatment. Receptors originate from a human donor with chronic lymphocytic leukemia.

This rearrangement joins TRBV4-2 to TRBJ2-7; 11 nucleotides align to TRBD2. Germline V CDR1 and CDR2: LGHNA, YNFKEQ. The CDR3 is made up of 17 amino acids. Unmatched junction bases numbered 5, after V lost 1 base and J lost 0 bases. CDR3 sequence reads: CASSQAPGLAASYEQYF. The CDR3, as DNA: TGTGCCAGCAGCCAAGCCCCGGGACTAGCGGCCTCCTACGAGCAGTACTTC.

The V gene is TRBV28, the J gene TRBJ1-5; D not resolved. This CDR3 is 14 amino acids long. Trimming removed 6 bases at V and 0 bases at J, with 9 bases between. The germline gives CDR1 MDHEN, CDR2 SYDVKM. The CDR3 DNA is TGTGCCAGCAGGGTCGACATTAGCAATCAGCCCCAGCATTTT. Its translation: CASRVDISNQPQHF.

The chain employs TRBV16 and TRBJ1-1; TRBD1 agrees at 8 bases. Looked up from germline, CDR1 is KGHSY and CDR2 is FQNENV. The CDR3 spans 16 residues. Losses at the gene ends were 3 bases for V and 2 bases for J; bases not matched to a gene: 8. The CDR3 nucleotides read TGTGCCAGCAGCCAGCCTGGGACAGGTAGTAACACTGAAGCTTTCTTT. Its protein is CASSQPGTGSNTEAFF. Filled out from reference TRBV16 and TRBJ1-1, the complete variable domain reads GEEVAQTPKHLVRGEGQKAKLYCAPIKGHSYVFWYQQVLKNEFKFLISFQNENVFDETGMPKERFSAKCLPNSPCSLEIQATKLEDSAVYFCASSQPGTGSNTEAFFGQGTRLTVV.

CDR3 sequence reads: CSVEASGQGDGNTIYF. The CDR3 DNA reads as TGCAGCGTTGAAGCGTCAGGACAGGGGGATGGAAACACCATATATTTT. The genes are TRBV29-1 and TRBJ1-3, with 10 bases lining up with TRBD1. V lost 1 base to trimming and J lost 3 bases; unmatched junction nucleotides: 6. The CDR3 is 16 amino acids. CDR1 and CDR2 from the germline V gene are SQVTM and ANQGSEA.

The chain uses TRBV7-8 and TRBJ2-2, with a weak D call TRBD1 (6 bases). The V gene's germline CDR1 is SGHVS and CDR2 FQNEAQ. Trimming stripped 5 bases from V and 0 bases from J, with 10 bases between. The CDR3 is 15 amino acids. CDR3 residues: CASSPRDTNTGELFF. The CDR3 bases are TGTGCCAGCAGCCCTAGGGACACGAACACCGGGGAGCTGTTTTTT.

Here the CDR3 DNA reads TGTGCCAGCAGCCCCCCTTACGGGGGGCCTAATTCACCCCTCCACTTT. This encodes CASSPPYGGPNSPLHF. The rearrangement uses TRBV5-6 and TRBJ1-6; D might be TRBD1 (6 bases). The CDR3 sequence is 16 residues long. V was shortened by 4 bases and J by 6 bases, with 17 bases between the two germline ends. CDR1 and CDR2 (germline): SGHDT, YYEEEE.

This clone was seen a handful of times. The chain employs TRBV30 and TRBJ2-5; D is uncertain. V was clipped by 3 bases and J by 0 bases, with 8 bases between them. CDR1 is GTSNPN, CDR2 SVGIG, per germline (reference sequence). The CDR3 is 13 residues long. DNA for the CDR3: TGTGCCTGGAGCCGAACATACCAAGAGACCCAGTACTTC. Translated, it gives CAWSRTYQETQYF.

The V and J genes are TRBV2 and TRBJ1-6, with D uncertain. Trimming stripped 6 bases from V and 10 bases from J, with 16 bases between. The germline V gene has CDR1 SNHLY and CDR2 FYNNEI. The CDR3 spans 14 residues. CDR3 protein: CASSAVGVASPLHF. The CDR3 coding sequence is TGTGCCAGCAGCGCCGTTGGGGTGGCGTCACCCCTCCACTTT.

The rearrangement links TRBV28 to TRBJ1-2; unclear D gene. Germline V CDR1 and CDR2: MDHEN, SYDVKM. V was cut by 1 base and J by 7 bases, with 7 bases left in between. The CDR3 consists of 12 residues. CDR3 in amino acids: CASSLSAVGYTF. Written as DNA, the CDR3 is TGTGCCAGCAGTTTATCAGCAGTTGGCTACACCTTC.

This clone was found a few times. This rearrangement joins TRBV11-2 to TRBJ2-7; a possible D gene is TRBD1 (5 bases). The CDR3 runs to 14 residues. Germline V gives CDR1 SGHAT, CDR2 FQNNGV. V lost 2 bases and J lost 2, with 10 bases in between. DNA for the CDR3: TGTGCCAGCAGCTTATCGGCAGGGACCTACGAGCAGTACTTC. Its protein product is CASSLSAGTYEQYF.

J is TRBJ1-5 and V is TRBV7-2; tentative D call: TRBD1 (5 bases). The CDR3 has 16 residues. The germline gives CDR1 SGHTA, CDR2 FQGNSA. Trimming removed 4 bases at V and 6 bases at J, with 19 bases between. This CDR3 reads CASSSPGAGGGQPQHF. CDR3 nucleotide sequence: TGTGCCAGCAGCTCCCCCGGGGCGGGCGGTGGTCAGCCCCAGCATTTT.

This chain joins TRBV7-2 and TRBJ1-2; tentatively, D is TRBD1 (6 bases). The germline gives CDR1 SGHTA, CDR2 FQGNSA. This CDR3 region has 13 residues. Trimming left V 5 bases short and J 3 bases short, with 10 bases between. The CDR3 bases are TGTGCCAGCAGCCTAGGACAGTACTATGGCTACACCTTC. Its translation: CASSLGQYYGYTF. The full variable domain, with the rest looked up from reference TRBV7-2 and TRBJ1-2, is GAGVSQSPSNKVTEKGKDVELRCDPISGHTALYWYRQSLGQGLEFLIYFQGNSAPDKSGLPSDRFSAERTGGSVSTLTIQRTQQEDSAVYLCASSLGQYYGYTFGSGTRLTVV.

The CDR3 loop is CASSETGALQSPLHF. CDR3 DNA sequence: TGTGCCAGCAGTGAAACGGGGGCTCTACAGTCACCCCTCCACTTT. This chain connects TRBV6-1 to TRBJ1-6; weak D call: TRBD1 (6 bases). The CDR3 loop spans 15 amino acids. Germline values: CDR1 MNHNS, CDR2 SASEGT. The germline V and J ends were trimmed by 2 bases and 10 bases, with 15 bases remaining between them.

The V call is TRBV11-1, the J call TRBJ1-2, with TRBD1 as a possible D gene (6 bases). Germline CDR1 reads SGHAT; CDR2 reads FQDESV (reference sequence). The CDR3 has 14 amino acids. The ends were cut back, 0 bases at V and 6 bases at J, with 11 bases in the middle. The DNA for the CDR3 is TGTGCCAGCAGCTTAGCCTATACAGGGAATGGCTACACCTTC. Encoded protein: CASSLAYTGNGYTF.

The rearrangement uses TRBV2 and TRBJ2-7; maybe TRBD2 (5 bases). Germline V gene data show CDR1 as SNHLY and CDR2 as FYNNEI. This CDR3 has 16 amino acids. Between the trimmed V and J ends, which lost 3 bases and 5 bases, there was a span of 20 bases. CDR3 nucleotide sequence: TGTGCCAGCAGTGACCACGACTACGCACGTTCAGACGAGCAGTACTTC. Translated, it gives CASSDHDYARSDEQYF.

This chain uses TRBV29-1 with TRBJ1-1; 7 bases fit TRBD1. There are 13 residues in the CDR3. Looked up from germline, CDR1 is SQVTM and CDR2 is ANQGSEA. Losses at the gene ends were 6 bases for V and 1 base for J; bases not matched to a gene: 5. DNA for the CDR3: TGCAGCGTGGCCTGGACAGGGAACACTGAAGCTTTCTTT. It specifies CSVAWTGNTEAFF. Using reference TRBV29-1 and TRBJ1-1 for the parts outside the CDR3, the full variable domain is SAVISQKPSRDICQRGTSLTIQCQVDSQVTMMFWYRQQPGQSLTLIATANQGSEATYESGFVIDKFPISRPNLTFSTLTVSNMSPEDSSIYLCSVAWTGNTEAFFGQGTRLTVV.

The chain couples TRBV6-5 to TRBJ2-7; the D gene is possibly TRBD2 (6 bases). Deletions cut 4 bases from V and 12 bases from J, with 22 bases between. Germline lookup yields CDR1 MNHEY and CDR2 SVGAGI. The CDR3 consists of 14 residues. The CDR3 loop reads CASSWGERTTTRYF. DNA for the CDR3: TGTGCCAGCAGTTGGGGGGAGAGGACTACTACCCGGTACTTC.

In DNA, the CDR3 is TGTGCCAGCAGTCGACAGGGCTCCACCGGGGAGCTGTTTTTT. Its translation is CASSRQGSTGELFF. This sequence joins TRBV6-4 and TRBJ2-2; TRBD1 agrees at 7 bases. Per the germline V gene, CDR1 is MRHNA and CDR2 is SNTAGT. The trim removed 5 bases at V and 4 bases at J, leaving 4 bases unmatched. The CDR3 totals 14 residues.

The chain has TRBV9 and TRBJ1-1; 11 bases fit TRBD1. The CDR3 spans 18 residues. J was trimmed by 0 bases and V by 3 bases; bases with no gene match: 10. CDR1 and CDR2 (germline): SGDLS, YYNGEE. CDR3: CASSGGQGALIVNTEAFF. The CDR3 DNA is TGTGCCAGCAGCGGAGGACAGGGGGCTCTTATAGTGAACACTGAAGCTTTCTTT.

This chain uses TRBV5-4 with TRBJ2-3; D may be TRBD2 (6 bases). The CDR3 consists of 17 residues. The germline gives CDR1 SGHNT, CDR2 YYREEE (reference sequence). V was clipped by 0 bases and J by 0 bases, with 14 bases between them. The CDR3 loop is CASSLVVRGTSTDTQYF. CDR3 sequence (DNA): TGTGCCAGCAGCTTGGTGGTGCGGGGCACTAGCACAGATACGCAGTATTTT.

The chain employs TRBV19 and TRBJ2-1; D tentatively fits TRBD1 or TRBD2 (6 bases each). The CDR3 runs 11 residues. The germline CDR1 and CDR2 sequences are LNHDA and SQIVND (reference sequence). The germline V and J ends were trimmed by 6 bases and 10 bases, with 10 bases remaining between them. In nucleotides, the CDR3 is TGTGCCAGTAGCCGGGGGCACGAGCAGTTCTTC. This sequence encodes CASSRGHEQFF. Combining the CDR3 with reference TRBV19 and TRBJ2-1 gives the whole variable domain DGGITQSPKYLFRKEGQNVTLSCEQNLNHDAMYWYRQDPGQGLRLIYYSQIVNDFQKGDIAEGYSVSREKKESFPLTVTSAQKNPTAFYLCASSRGHEQFFGPGTRLTVL.

J is TRBJ2-7 and V is TRBV30, with D maybe TRBD1 (5 bases). This CDR3 has 13 amino acids. Trimming took off 1 base at V and 7 bases at J, with 14 bases between the two ends. CDR1 GTSNPN and CDR2 SVGIG come from the germline V gene (reference sequence). For the CDR3, the DNA is TGTGCCTGGAGTGCACAGGTGGCTGGGGAGCAGTACTTC. Protein product: CAWSAQVAGEQYF.

This clone was seen only once. The rearrangement uses TRBV7-2 and TRBJ2-7; TRBD2 matches at 10 bases. Looked up from germline, CDR1 is SGHTA and CDR2 is FQGNSA. The length of the CDR3 is 14 residues. V shed 2 bases, J shed 3 bases, and the junction held 1 base outside the gene matches. This CDR3 is CASSLSSGSYEQYF. The CDR3 nucleotides are TGTGCCAGCAGCTTATCTAGCGGGAGCTACGAGCAGTACTTC.

The chain uses TRBV6-1 and TRBJ1-1; no reliable D call. Trimming cost V 0 bases and J 5 bases, with 7 bases left between them. CDR3 length: 13 residues. The germline V gene encodes CDR1 MNHNS and CDR2 SASEGT. Here the CDR3 reads CASSEALGTEAFF. The CDR3, as DNA: TGTGCCAGCAGTGAAGCCCTGGGGACTGAAGCTTTCTTT.

The rearrangement uses TRBV6-6 and TRBJ1-2; D gene uncertain. Per germline, CDR1 MNHNY and CDR2 SVGAGI (reference sequence). CDR3 length equals 13 residues. The V and J ends lost 4 bases and 13 bases respectively, with 19 bases between them. This CDR3 is CASSSYQGSSSTF. In DNA form, the CDR3 reads TGTGCCAGCAGTTCCTATCAAGGCAGCTCTAGCACCTTC.

This chain joins TRBV5-1 and TRBJ2-1, with a weak D call TRBD1 (6 bases). Germline V gene lookup returns CDR1 SGHRS and CDR2 YFSETQ. V gave up 4 bases and J gave up 5 bases, with 13 bases separating them. This CDR3 comprises 14 residues. This chain's CDR3 is CASSIRGVNNEQFF. The CDR3 nucleotides are TGCGCCAGCAGCATCAGGGGTGTCAACAATGAGCAGTTCTTC.

This chain links TRBV5-1 with TRBJ1-3; no clear D. The CDR3 extends over 15 amino acids. V lost 0 bases and J 0 bases, leaving 7 bases between the germline ends. Per the germline V gene, CDR1 is SGHRS and CDR2 is YFSETQ. The CDR3 loop is CASSLALSSGNTIYF. The CDR3 DNA reads as TGCGCCAGCAGCTTGGCCCTGAGCTCTGGAAACACCATATATTTT.

V and J are TRBV30 and TRBJ2-1; 16 nucleotides match TRBD2. V gave up 2 bases and J gave up 9 bases; unmatched junction bases: 13. The CDR3 is 18 amino acids. CDR1 is GTSNPN and CDR2 is SVGIG in the germline V gene (reference sequence). The CDR3 DNA reads as TGTGCCTGGAGTCCTGGGACTAGCGGGAGGGCGTTCCACGGTGAGCAGTTCTTC. Translation: CAWSPGTSGRAFHGEQFF.

This clone was observed a single time. The chain employs TRBV29-1 and TRBJ1-5; D call uncertain. V lost 6 bases to trimming and J lost 4 bases, with 13 bases between them. This CDR3 has 13 amino acids. Germline V gene data show CDR1 as SQVTM and CDR2 as ANQGSEA. The CDR3 sequence: CSVAGGDNQPQHF. For the CDR3, the DNA is TGCAGCGTAGCAGGCGGAGATAATCAGCCCCAGCATTTT.

Ten or more counts support this clone. The chain joins TRBV27 to TRBJ1-3, with unresolved D. The CDR3 is made up of 15 amino acids. Trimming removed 7 bases from V and 0 bases from J, with 13 bases in between. The germline V gene has CDR1 MNHEY and CDR2 SMNVEV (reference sequence). This CDR3 reads CASKIDGNSGNTIYF. CDR3 in DNA: TGTGCCAGCAAAATCGACGGCAACTCTGGAAACACCATATATTTT.